What follows are 25 T cell receptor beta chains derived from one specimen sequenced in a study of molecular identifiers for immune sequencing clone quantification. TCRdb itself ran the PCR reads through MiXCR, one entry per CDR3 protein. The table has 55,000 to 75,000 distinct CDR3 sequences, about 18% seen once; the top ten hold under 2%. The sample comprised naive CD8+ T cells from blood, with Jurkat cell RNA spiked in. The subset here: FACS-sorted CD8+CD4-CCR7+CD45RA+ naive T cells. The receptors were sampled from a human donor in good health. Some libraries in this study had Jurkat cell RNA spiked in.

This clonotype was observed a handful of times. One end of the junction varies from germline; a read error may be responsible. The chain has TRBV7-9 and TRBJ2-1; D remains unclear. The V gene's germline CDR1 is SEHNR and CDR2 FQNEAQ (reference sequence). The CDR3 is 13 residues long. CDR3 nucleotides: TGTGCCAGCAACTTATACGTCTACAATGAGCAGTTCTTC. Protein: CASNLYVYNEQFF. Full variable domain (missing parts from reference TRBV7-9 and TRBJ2-1): DTGVSQNPRHKITKRGQNVTFRCDPISEHNRLYWYRQTLGQGPEFLTYFQNEAQLEKSRLLSDRFSAERPKGSFSTLEIQRTEQGDSAMYLCASNLYVYNEQFFGPGTRLTVL.

This clonotype has ten or more counts. The chain recombines TRBV12-3 or TRBV12-4 with TRBJ2-3; D remains unclear. The CDR3 covers 11 residues. The ends were cut back, 3 bases at V and 5 bases at J, with 3 bases in the middle. The CDR3 nucleotides are TGTGCCAGCAGTTTCCGAGATACGCAGTATTTT. Its translation is CASSFRDTQYF.

As to this clonotype: This may be a read error: a much more frequent sequence differs by one nucleotide. The rearrangement uses TRBV5-1 and TRBJ2-7; D unresolved. Germline V CDR1 and CDR2: SGHRS, YFSETQ. The CDR3 has 14 amino acids. The CDR3 DNA follows: TGCGCCAACAGCTTGGATCTCGGCCCCTACGAGCAGTACTTC. Translating it yields CANSLDLGPYEQYF.

This clonotype was observed many times. The CDR3, as DNA: TGCGCCAGCAGCCCCCGACTAGCGGGCTACAATGAGCAGTTCTTC. Its protein is CASSPRLAGYNEQFF. The J gene is TRBJ2-1, the V gene TRBV5-1, with TRBD2 matching over 10 bases. V shed 4 bases and J 3 bases; nucleotides not matched to a gene: 4. The CDR3 totals 15 residues. The germline V gene encodes CDR1 SGHRS and CDR2 YFSETQ.

This clonotype was detected ten times or more. This chain joins TRBV9 and TRBJ2-6, with a weak D call TRBD2 (5 bases). Germline V lookup: CDR1 SGDLS, CDR2 YYNGEE. V lost 1 base and J 4 bases, leaving 15 bases between the germline ends. This CDR3 has 17 amino acids. This CDR3 is CASSVLTGSAGANVLTF. As DNA, the CDR3 is TGTGCCAGCAGCGTATTAACGGGAAGTGCAGGGGCCAACGTCCTGACTTTC.

The chain has TRBV7-9 and TRBJ1-1; perhaps TRBD1 as D (6 bases). V lost 1 base and J 6 bases, leaving 18 bases between the germline ends. The CDR3 spans 16 residues. Germline CDR1 and CDR2: SEHNR and FQNEAQ (reference sequence). The CDR3 spells CASSLVVGVGGSEAFF. The CDR3 DNA reads TGTGCCAGCAGCTTAGTGGTGGGTGTGGGGGGCTCTGAAGCTTTCTTT.

This clonotype was recorded at least ten times. The DNA of the CDR3 is TGTGCCAGCAGCTTAGAGAGGCGGGAGGGTGCGTATGAGCAGTTCTTC. Its translation: CASSLERREGAYEQFF. The chain links TRBV7-2 to TRBJ2-1, with 9 bases identical to TRBD2. V dropped 1 base and J dropped 8; count of bases not matched to a gene: 9. Germline-derived CDR1 and CDR2 are SGHTA and FQGNSA. The CDR3 sequence is 16 residues long.

This clonotype was detected ten times or more. The chain recombines TRBV5-1 with TRBJ1-1, with D maybe TRBD1 (5 bases). There are 13 residues in the CDR3. Trimming cost V 4 bases and J 5 bases, with 12 bases left between them. Germline V CDR1 and CDR2: SGHRS, YFSETQ. The CDR3: CASSAAGRTEAFF. The DNA for the CDR3 is TGCGCCAGCAGCGCCGCAGGGAGAACTGAAGCTTTCTTT.

At least ten counts were recorded for this clonotype. The chain employs TRBV12-3 or TRBV12-4 and TRBJ2-7; 8 bases fit TRBD2. Trimming at V came to 7 bases and at J to 2 bases, leaving 7 bases not matched to a gene. This CDR3 region has 14 residues. CDR3 region: CASTPAGVPYEQYF. In nucleotides, the CDR3 is TGTGCCAGCACCCCAGCGGGAGTACCCTACGAGCAGTACTTC.

This clonotype was counted many times. This chain connects TRBV29-1 to TRBJ2-7; 10 bases map to TRBD2. The V gene's germline CDR1 is SQVTM and CDR2 ANQGSEA. V was pared by 6 bases and J by 0 bases, with 5 bases of the junction left unmatched. The CDR3 extends over 14 amino acids. Here the CDR3 DNA reads TGCAGCGTAGTCGGACTAGCGGCCTCCTACGAGCAGTACTTC. It specifies CSVVGLAASYEQYF.

In this sample, this clonotype turned up many times. This chain joins TRBV9 and TRBJ2-5; a weak D match, TRBD1 (6 bases). Germline V lookup: CDR1 SGDLS, CDR2 YYNGEE. The germline V and J ends were trimmed by 2 bases and 5 bases, with 10 bases remaining between them. CDR3 size: 13 residues. CDR3 in DNA: TGTGCCAGCAGCGTCAGGGGCGAGGAGACCCAGTACTTC. It is translated as CASSVRGEETQYF.

About this clonotype itself: Germline and junction disagree at one end, which may indicate a read error. The V gene is TRBV4-1, the J gene TRBJ2-1; weak D call: TRBD2 (5 bases). CDR3 length: 17 amino acids. Germline V gene lookup returns CDR1 MGHRA and CDR2 YSYEKL. The CDR3 spells CASSQEVVGSSYNERFF. The DNA for the CDR3 is TGCGCCAGCAGCCAGGAGGTAGTAGGCTCTTCCTACAATGAGCGGTTCTTC.

On this clonotype itself: Because it lacks the conserved phenylalanine or tryptophan at the end, this CDR3 is likely a read error. The J gene is TRBJ2-7, the V gene TRBV5-3, with D unclear. TRBV5-3 is placed among ORFs of uncertain function. Trimming shortened V by 8 bases and J by 5 bases, and 14 bases separated the two germline ends. The CDR3 length is 12 residues. The CDR3 spells CASSIGVNEQYI. The CDR3 region has the DNA TGTGCCAGCAGCATTGGGGTAAACGAGCAGTACATC.

This clonotype was recorded many times. The CDR3, as DNA: TGTGCCACCAGTGTCGCCGGGACGGCCTCCTACGAGCAGTACTTC. Protein product: CATSVAGTASYEQYF. The J gene is TRBJ2-7, the V gene TRBV24-1, with D tentatively TRBD1 or TRBD2 (5 bases each). The CDR3 has 15 amino acids. Germline V gives CDR1 KGHDR, CDR2 SFDVKD. Trimming pared 5 bases from V and 0 bases from J, leaving 13 bases between.

In regard to this clonotype: At one end, the junction sequence differs from germline, possibly due to a read error. The chain links TRBV19 to TRBJ1-1, with D perhaps TRBD1 (5 bases). The CDR3 sequence is 13 residues long. Per germline, CDR1 LNHDA and CDR2 SQIVND (reference sequence). CDR3 sequence: CACSITGNTEAFF. In DNA form, the CDR3 reads TGTGCCTGTAGTATAACAGGAAACACTGAAGCTTTCTTT.

This clonotype was recorded a few times. The rearrangement uses TRBV27 and TRBJ2-1; D is perhaps TRBD1 or TRBD2 (5 bases each). V lost 2 bases, J lost 2 bases, and 19 bases lay in between. CDR3 size: 18 residues. Germline V gives CDR1 MNHEY, CDR2 SMNVEV (reference sequence). CDR3 protein: CASSLSLFGTDPYNEQFF. CDR3 bases: TGTGCCAGCAGTTTAAGTCTTTTCGGGACCGACCCCTACAATGAGCAGTTCTTC.

This clonotype was found a few times. J is TRBJ1-1 and V is TRBV5-8; a weak D match, TRBD1 (5 bases). The CDR3 contains 14 residues. CDR1 and CDR2 from the germline V gene are SGHTS and YDEGEE. Trimming stripped 4 bases from V and 0 bases from J, with 10 bases between. The CDR3 loop reads CASSPGLMNTEAFF. The CDR3 coding sequence is TGTGCCAGCAGCCCGGGGCTTATGAACACTGAAGCTTTCTTT.

This clonotype showed up just a few times. CDR3 DNA sequence: TGCAGCGTTGTTGCGGGAGGACACTACGAGCAGTACTTC. It codes for CSVVAGGHYEQYF. This rearrangement joins TRBV29-1 to TRBJ2-7; 8 bases map to TRBD2. This CDR3 has 13 residues. The ends lost 4 bases at V and 3 bases at J; junction bases unmatched: 5. Germline-derived CDR1 and CDR2 are SQVTM and ANQGSEA.

This clonotype was observed at least ten times. The chain carries TRBV7-2 and TRBJ2-4, with a tentative D call TRBD2 (6 bases). V lost 4 bases and J lost 14, with 21 bases in between. CDR1 is SGHTA and CDR2 is FQGNSA in the germline V gene. CDR3 size: 14 residues. In nucleotides, the CDR3 is TGTGCCAGCAGCTCATTTCTCCGGGACTCTTTTAAGTACTTC. This sequence encodes CASSSFLRDSFKYF.

This clonotype was picked up many times. The CDR3 nucleotides read TGTGCCTGGAGTGCCCTAGCGGGAGTCTACGAGCAGTACTTC. Its translation is CAWSALAGVYEQYF. The gene calls are TRBV30 and TRBJ2-7; 10 bases agree with TRBD2. The CDR3 covers 14 residues. Trimming at V came to 1 base and at J to 3 bases, leaving 3 bases not matched to a gene. Germline V CDR1 and CDR2: GTSNPN, SVGIG (reference sequence).

This clonotype has ten or more counts. The chain couples TRBV19 to TRBJ1-2; D not certain. This CDR3 has 11 amino acids. Germline V CDR1 and CDR2: LNHDA, SQIVND (reference sequence). V shed 4 bases and J shed 7 bases, with 7 bases lying between them. CDR3 protein: CASSTSSGYTF. DNA for the CDR3: TGTGCCAGTAGTACAAGCAGTGGCTACACCTTC.

This clonotype was seen at least ten times. V gene TRBV4-3 combines with J gene TRBJ2-1, with D perhaps matching TRBD2 (5 bases). Trimming cost V 3 bases and J 0 bases, with 15 bases left between them. The CDR3 has 17 residues. Per the germline V gene, CDR1 is LGHNA and CDR2 is YSLEER. CDR3 in amino acids: CASSQTKPESSYNEQFF. The CDR3 DNA reads as TGCGCCAGCAGCCAGACTAAACCCGAGAGCTCCTACAATGAGCAGTTCTTC.

This clonotype was detected ten times or more. The chain couples TRBV10-3 to TRBJ2-3; D not resolved. CDR1 and CDR2 from the germline V gene are ENHRY and SYGVKD. V lost 11 bases to trimming and J lost 3 bases, with 9 bases between them. The CDR3 length is 11 residues. CDR3 DNA: TGTGCCTCACAAACAACAGATACGCAGTATTTT. This sequence encodes CASQTTDTQYF.

Points on this clonotype: With a much larger clone just one base away, this may be a read error. The CDR3 end shows no conserved phenylalanine or tryptophan, and so a read error is likely. V usage is TRBV7-3 and J usage is TRBJ2-7; D perhaps matches TRBD2 (5 bases). CDR3 size: 15 residues. V gave up 5 bases and J gave up 0 bases, with 14 bases separating them. CDR1 is SGHTA and CDR2 is FQGTGA in the germline V gene. For the CDR3, the DNA is TGTGCCAGCAGCCTAGGACTGGCTAGCTCCTACGAGCAGTACTAC. Translated, it gives CASSLGLASSYEQYY.

On this clonotype itself: A much more abundant neighbour one base away suggests this may be a read error. CDR3 sequence: CASSLWEYNEQLF. CDR3 nucleotides: TGTGCCAGCAGCTTATGGGAGTACAATGAGCAGCTCTTC. The chain uses TRBV7-7 and TRBJ2-1, with D tentatively TRBD2 (5 bases). CDR1 is SSHAT and CDR2 is FNYEAQ in the germline V gene (reference sequence). The CDR3 has 13 residues.